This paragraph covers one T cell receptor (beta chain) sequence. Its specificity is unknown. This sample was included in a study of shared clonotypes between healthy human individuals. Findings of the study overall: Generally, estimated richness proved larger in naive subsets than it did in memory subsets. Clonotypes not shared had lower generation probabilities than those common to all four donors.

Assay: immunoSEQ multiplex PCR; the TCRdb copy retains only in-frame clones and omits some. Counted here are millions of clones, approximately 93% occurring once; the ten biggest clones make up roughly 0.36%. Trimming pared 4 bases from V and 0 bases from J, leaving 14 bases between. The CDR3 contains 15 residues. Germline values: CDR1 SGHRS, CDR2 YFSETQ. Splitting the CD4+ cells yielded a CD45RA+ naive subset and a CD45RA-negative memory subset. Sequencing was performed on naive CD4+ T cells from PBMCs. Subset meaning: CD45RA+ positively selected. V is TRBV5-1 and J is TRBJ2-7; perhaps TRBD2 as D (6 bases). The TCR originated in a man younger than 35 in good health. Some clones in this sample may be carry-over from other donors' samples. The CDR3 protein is CASSPGRGVSYEQYF. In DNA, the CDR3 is TGCGCCAGCAGCCCAGGGCGGGGAGTCTCCTACGAGCAGTACTTC.